The 15 T cell receptor beta chains below all came from one sample that was sequenced in a study of cytomegalovirus exposure and HLA in healthy donors. Vbeta (60) and Jbeta (13) primers were used in the PCR. Clones were read by immunoSEQ multiplex PCR, and TCRdb kept only the in-frame ones, dropping some. Among around 150,000 clones, roughly 80% were seen once, and the ten largest hold around 4.5%. Sequenced input: PBMCs. Receptors were obtained from a man aged 35 to 55 in good health and CMV-seropositive.

This sequence joins TRBV4-2 and TRBJ1-5, with TRBD1 matching over 10 bases. CDR1 and CDR2 (germline): LGHNA, YNFKEQ. Trimming removed 0 bases from V and 7 bases from J; junction bases left unmatched: 6. The CDR3 has 16 residues. The CDR3 is CASSQDAGQGLQPQHF. DNA for the CDR3: TGTGCCAGCAGCCAAGATGCGGGACAGGGGTTGCAGCCCCAGCATTTT.

The V call is TRBV7-9, the J call TRBJ1-4; weak D call: TRBD1 (5 bases). This CDR3 is 16 amino acids long. The germline CDR1 and CDR2 sequences are SEHNR and FQNEAQ (reference sequence). Trimming left V 4 bases short and J 0 bases short, with 12 bases between. The CDR3 DNA sequence: TGTGCCAGCAGCTGGACACCACTTGCAACTAATGAAAAACTGTTTTTT. This encodes CASSWTPLATNEKLFF.

The rearrangement joins TRBV7-9 to TRBJ2-7; no definite D call. The CDR3 consists of 14 residues. The germline CDR1 and CDR2 sequences are SEHNR and FQNEAQ (reference sequence). Trimming left V 5 bases short and J 0 bases short, with 11 bases between. The CDR3 region has the DNA TGTGCCAGCAGCCCCCACCCCAGCTCCTACGAGCAGTACTTC. It yields the protein CASSPHPSSYEQYF.

This clone was seen only once. The chain links TRBV7-9 to TRBJ1-2; D gene unclear. CDR1 and CDR2 (germline): SEHNR, FQNEAQ (reference sequence). This CDR3 comprises 12 residues. V lost 2 bases to trimming and J lost 5 bases, with 6 bases between them. CDR3: CASSLSGYGYTF. The DNA for the CDR3 is TGTGCCAGCAGCTTATCCGGTTATGGCTACACCTTC.

The rearrangement links TRBV6-6 to TRBJ2-3; D not certain. The CDR3 is 15 residues long. Germline assignment: CDR1 MNHNY and CDR2 SVGAGI (reference sequence). The ends were cut back, 0 bases at V and 2 bases at J, with 9 bases in the middle. The chain's CDR3 is CASSYSGQDTDTQYF. In nucleotides, the CDR3 is TGTGCCAGCAGTTACTCTGGCCAGGACACAGATACGCAGTATTTT.

Here the CDR3 reads CSVEGYVGTGSYNEQFF. The CDR3 DNA is TGCAGCGTTGAGGGGTATGTGGGGACTGGATCCTACAATGAGCAGTTCTTC. This rearrangement joins TRBV29-1 to TRBJ2-1; TRBD2 might be the D (6 bases). The CDR3 has 17 amino acids. The germline gives CDR1 SQVTM, CDR2 ANQGSEA. Deletions cut 3 bases from V and 1 base from J, with 19 bases between.

The CDR3 DNA is TGTGCCAGCAGCTTGTTAGGAGGGGACGATACGCAGTATTTT. It translates to CASSLLGGDDTQYF. The chain employs TRBV5-8 and TRBJ2-3; possible D gene TRBD2, 6 bases. Germline V gives CDR1 SGHTS, CDR2 YDEGEE. V was clipped by 1 base and J by 6 bases, with 12 bases between them. This CDR3 contains 14 residues.

The V gene is TRBV6-5, the J gene TRBJ1-2; D perhaps matches TRBD1 (6 bases). From germline, CDR1 is MNHEY and CDR2 SVGAGI. The CDR3 runs 15 residues. Trimming took 2 bases from V and 6 from J, leaving 16 bases between them. CDR3 region: CASSYTRDILDGYTF. For the CDR3, the DNA is TGTGCCAGCAGTTACACCCGGGACATACTAGATGGCTACACCTTC.

V and J are TRBV27 and TRBJ2-7; D may be TRBD2 (5 bases). Per germline, CDR1 MNHEY and CDR2 SMNVEV (reference sequence). V was shortened by 5 bases and J by 0 bases, with 8 bases between the two germline ends. This CDR3 is built from 13 residues. CDR3 protein: CASSGLNSYEQYF. CDR3 DNA sequence: TGTGCCAGCAGTGGACTTAACTCCTACGAGCAGTACTTC.

V is TRBV7-3 and J is TRBJ2-5; 12 bases map to TRBD2. J lost 4 bases, V lost 5 bases, and 5 bases had no gene match. Per the germline V gene, CDR1 is SGHTA and CDR2 is FQGTGA. The CDR3 sequence is 15 residues long. CDR3 DNA sequence: TGTGCCAGCAGCCCGACTAGCGGGGGAGGAGAGACCCAGTACTTC. It specifies CASSPTSGGGETQYF.

The chain uses TRBV11-2 and TRBJ2-7, with 9 bases that match TRBD1. V dropped 5 bases and J dropped 5; count of bases not matched to a gene: 7. This CDR3 comprises 14 residues. Germline CDR1 and CDR2: SGHAT and FQNNGV. The DNA of the CDR3 is TGTGCCAGCAGCCGCTCGGGGACAGGGAACGAGCAGTACTTC. This gives the protein CASSRSGTGNEQYF.

The chain recombines TRBV15 with TRBJ1-2, with D possibly TRBD1 on 6 matching bases. The CDR3 loop spans 16 amino acids. Looked up from germline, CDR1 is LNHNV and CDR2 is YYDKDF (reference sequence). V was cut by 3 bases and J by 4 bases, with 18 bases left in between. Written as DNA, the CDR3 is TGTGCCACCAGCAGCCCCGGGACACCTATTCTCTATGGCTACACCTTC. Translating it yields CATSSPGTPILYGYTF.

The CDR3 protein is CACSGMNTEAFF. CDR3 sequence (DNA): TGTGCCTGTTCGGGGATGAACACTGAAGCTTTCTTT. The chain employs TRBV30 and TRBJ1-1; D is unclear. Germline V gene data show CDR1 as GTSNPN and CDR2 as SVGIG (reference sequence). V was shortened by 6 bases and J by 0 bases, with 8 bases between the two germline ends. CDR3 length: 12 residues.

The chain carries TRBV18 and TRBJ2-2, with D possibly matching TRBD1 (5 bases). The CDR3 covers 15 residues. The germline V gene has CDR1 KGHSH and CDR2 LQKENI. V dropped 7 bases and J dropped 0 bases, with 12 bases sitting between them. This CDR3 is CASFQSTANTGELFF. The CDR3 region has the DNA TGTGCCAGCTTCCAGTCGACAGCGAACACCGGGGAGCTGTTTTTT.

This chain connects TRBV7-9 to TRBJ1-1; TRBD1 might be the D (5 bases). CDR1 is SEHNR, CDR2 FQNEAQ, per germline (reference sequence). Trimming left V 4 bases short and J 5 bases short, with 14 bases between. The length of the CDR3 is 14 residues. The CDR3 region has the DNA TGTGCCAGCAGCTCACAGGTCCTCAGGACTGAAGCTTTCTTT. Amino acids: CASSSQVLRTEAFF.